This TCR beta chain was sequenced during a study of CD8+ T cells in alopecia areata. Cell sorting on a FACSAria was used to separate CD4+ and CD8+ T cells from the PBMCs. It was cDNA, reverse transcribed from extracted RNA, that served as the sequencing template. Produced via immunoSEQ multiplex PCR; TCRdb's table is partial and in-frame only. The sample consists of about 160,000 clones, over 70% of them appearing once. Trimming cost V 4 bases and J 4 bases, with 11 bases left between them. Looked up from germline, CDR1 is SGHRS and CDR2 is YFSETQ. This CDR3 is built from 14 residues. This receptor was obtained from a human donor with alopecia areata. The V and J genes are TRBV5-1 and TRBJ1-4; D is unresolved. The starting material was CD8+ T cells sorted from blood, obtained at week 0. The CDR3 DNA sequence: TGCGCCAGCAGCCAAGAGCAGAGTAATGAAAAACTGTTTTTT. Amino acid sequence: CASSQEQSNEKLFF.